This T cell receptor beta chain stems from a study of blood T cell repertoires in COVID-19 (dated by TCRdb to 2020 to 2022). About the study as a whole: Samples covering the acute and convalescent phases of COVID-19 were provided by collaborators in the United States, Italy and Spain. The material from the prospective study consisted of cDNA or gDNA derived from T cells, B-cell-depleted T cells, or PBMCs. The repertoires were released in a freely available public database meant as a resource for research on the immune response to SARS-CoV-2. Deeply sampled blood TCRbeta repertoires from subjects exposed to, actively infected with, or recovered from COVID-19 were included in the dataset. Samples came from the ongoing ImmuneRACE study (first 160 participants) plus 1,254 subjects from 6 global collaborators. Where available, HLA class I and class II types were taken from metadata supplied by the sample provider and were not determined by assay-based typing. The sample metadata nearly always contained a de-identified subject ID, COVID-19 status, age in years and sex.

For this chain, trimming is 2 bases at the V end and 1 base at the J end, and the number of junction bases without a gene match is 4. From its cysteine to its phenylalanine, the CDR3 spans 15 amino acids. Solely the CDR3 DNA is kept, with 45 bases framed from the first base. From a lookup of the germline V gene, CDR1 and CDR2 are SNHLY and FYNNEI. The immunoSEQ Assay, a bias-controlled multiplex PCR, was used to amplify TCRbeta CDR3 regions from genomic DNA. From the authors' description of their analysis: Nucleated cell counts per sample were estimated from amplification of reference gene primers within the assay. To quantify the absolute abundance of each unique TCRbeta CDR3 rearrangement, sequence reads were collapsed and filtered. Productive Simpson clonality was computed per sample as the square root of Simpson's diversity index over productive rearrangements. Not all clones reach the TCRdb copy of this immuneACCESS table, which keeps in-frame sequences only. Checked studies attribute under half of the gap to unresolved V genes and leave the rest unexplained. That table is the source of V, J and clone size, and D and trimming were worked out from the DNA. Here the sample has about 230,000 clones; around 83% occur a single time. The ten largest clones capture roughly 8.7% of the sample.

The investigation overall reported the following: The quantity of clinical and demographic metadata differed by source and by participant and was supplied without curation.

Each collaborating institution followed its own protocols to collect whole blood in K2EDTA tubes. For TCRbeta analysis, collaborators shipped samples as frozen whole blood, isolated PBMCs, or DNA extracted from either of those sample types. Details on this clone: Which antigen it targets is not known. Base qualities were left out, and no much larger clone turns up one base away.

Sequencing was performed on peripheral blood. The sequence links TRBV2 to TRBJ1-2; 7 bases in the junction line up with TRBD1. The source is a man aged 35 to 55 with active or convalescent COVID-19. The CDR3 region reads CASSEWTGSNYGYTF. The sequenced DNA: TGTGCCAGCAGTGAATGGACAGGAAGTAACTATGGCTACACCTTC.